These T cell receptor beta chains were read from a single sample in a study of blood T cell repertoires in COVID-19. The protocol was immunoSEQ multiplex PCR, while the TCRdb copy is restricted to in-frame clones and leaves out a portion. Here the sample spans 250,000 to 300,000 clones, approximately 90% being singletons. The sequenced sample consisted of peripheral blood. The receptors come from a middle-aged woman who had recovered from COVID-19. Each CDR3 is given with its conserved first and last residue. A D gene is named only where the DNA matches it firmly. Clone size appears in some rows only: once, few, many, or a class for an expanded clone.

>TRBJ1-2|once|TRBV7-2|-
TGTGCCAGCAGCTTAGCGGTGGCAGGGACGGTAGCGGGCCGCGGCTACACCTTC
CASSLAVAGTVAGRGYTF
>TRBJ1-5|-|TRBV28|-
TGTGCCAGCAACTCGGGGTACAATCAGCCCCAGCATTTT
CASNSGYNQPQHF
>TRBJ1-3|once|TRBV5-4|-
TGTGCCAGCAGGAGCCCCCGGGGAACCATATATTTT
CASRSPRGTIYF
>TRBJ1-2|-|TRBV7-9|TRBD1
TGTGCCAGCACCCGGGACAGGGGGTCTGGCTACACCTTC
CASTRDRGSGYTF
>TRBJ2-3|-|TRBV24-1|TRBD1
TGTGCCACCAGTGATTTAAAAACAGGGGGCTCGACAGATACGCAGTATTTT
CATSDLKTGGSTDTQYF
>TRBJ2-1|once|TRBV5-1|-
TGCGCCAGCAGCCCCTGGACAGGTGGGGGGTACAATGAGCAGTTCTTC
CASSPWTGGGYNEQFF
>TRBJ2-3|-|TRBV9|-
TGTGCCAGCAGCGTAGCCCTAGCGACTAGCACAGATACGCAGTATTTT
CASSVALATSTDTQYF
>TRBJ2-3|-|TRBV5-8|TRBD1
TGTGCCAGCACCCCGGGACAGCTCCACGATACGCAGTATTTT
CASTPGQLHDTQYF
>TRBJ2-1|once|TRBV4-3|TRBD2
TGCGCCAGCAGCCAGAGGACTAGCGGGACCCCCCTCGCGGGGCAGTTCTTC
CASSQRTSGTPLAGQFF
>TRBJ2-1|-|TRBV19|-
TGTGCCAGTAGTATGGGCACATACAATGAGCAGTTCTTC
CASSMGTYNEQFF
>TRBJ2-7|-|TRBV2|-
TGTGCCAGCAAAAGGAGAGGTTCCTACGAGCAGTACTTC
CASKRRGSYEQYF
>TRBJ1-3|-|TRBV19|-
TGTGCCAGTAAGGCGGGGGCGACACCTTTCTCTGGAAACACCATATATTTT
CASKAGATPFSGNTIYF
>TRBJ2-3|-|TRBV5-5|-
TGTGCCAGCAGCCAACTTAGCCCAAATACGCAGTATTTT
CASSQLSPNTQYF
>TRBJ2-7|-|TRBV12-3/TRBV12-4|-
TGTGCCAGCACCTCGGGGAGTGTCGAGCAGTACTTC
CASTSGSVEQYF
>TRBJ2-1|-|TRBV11-2|TRBD2
TGTGCCAGCAGCGCCGACCCGGCCGCGGGAGCCCTTGAGCAGTTCTTC
CASSADPAAGALEQFF
>TRBJ2-5|-|TRBV7-8|TRBD2
TGTGCCAGCAGCTTAGAGAGGGGACTAGCGGGAGTGGAGACCCAGTACTTC
CASSLERGLAGVETQYF
>TRBJ2-4|-|TRBV6-1|TRBD1
TGTGCCAGCAGTGAAGGACAGGGGGCGCGTTCCGCCAAAAACATTCAGTACTTC
CASSEGQGARSAKNIQYF
>TRBJ1-2|-|TRBV12-3/TRBV12-4|-
TGTGCCAGCAGTTTAGGTGGCACGGGCTACACCTTC
CASSLGGTGYTF
>TRBJ2-1|-|TRBV10-2|TRBD2
TGCGCCAGCAGGACGAGACTAGCGGGAGGGGTTGGCAATGAGCAGTTCTTC
CASRTRLAGGVGNEQFF
>TRBJ2-3|-|TRBV28|TRBD1
TGTGCCAGCAGTTCCCCCGGGACAGGGAGACACCAGGGGACAGATACGCAGTATTTT
CASSSPGTGRHQGTDTQYF
>TRBJ2-3|-|TRBV6-2/TRBV6-3|TRBD1
TGTGCCAGCAGTTACTCGCGACAGGGCCACAGGACAGATACGCAGTATTTT
CASSYSRQGHRTDTQYF
>TRBJ1-2|-|TRBV30|TRBD1
TGTGCCTGGAGTGTAGTCGGATCCGGGACAGGGGATGGCTACACCTTC
CAWSVVGSGTGDGYTF
>TRBJ2-4|-|TRBV3-1/TRBV3-2|-
TGTGCCAGCAGCCAGGACCACGCACTCAGGGTCTGGGTAGCCAAAAACATTCAGTACTTC
CASSQDHALRVWVAKNIQYF
>TRBJ2-3|-|TRBV30|TRBD2
TGTGCCTGGAGTGCGCTCGCGGGAGTCTCAGATACGCAGTATTTT
CAWSALAGVSDTQYF
>TRBJ1-6|-|TRBV29-1|-
TGCAGCGTTGCCCCTGACAGAAGCGGGTCACCCCTCCACTTT
CSVAPDRSGSPLHF
>TRBJ2-4|once|TRBV18|-
TGTGCCAGCTCACGGGCGGGACTAGCCAAAAACATTCAGTACTTC
CASSRAGLAKNIQYF
>TRBJ2-1|-|TRBV7-9|-
TGTGCCAGCAGCCGGCGGGCGGGCCCCGACAATGAGCAGTTCTTC
CASSRRAGPDNEQFF
>TRBJ1-5|few|TRBV7-2|-
TGTGCCAGCAGCCCCGACTCCGTTTGGGGCAATCAGCCCCAGCATTTT
CASSPDSVWGNQPQHF
>TRBJ2-2|once|TRBV7-3|-
TGTGCCAGCAGCCCCAGGACTTTTGGGGGGGAGCTGTTTTTT
CASSPRTFGGELFF
>TRBJ2-5|-|TRBV7-9|TRBD1
TGTGCCAGCAGCTTGGGGACAGGGACCCAAGAGACCCAGTACTTC
CASSLGTGTQETQYF
>TRBJ2-7|-|TRBV11-2|TRBD2
TGTGCCAGCAGCTTAGATCTGACTAGCGGGAGCTACGAGCAGTACTTC
CASSLDLTSGSYEQYF
>TRBJ2-1|-|TRBV19|TRBD2
TGTGCCAGTAGTAAAGGGGGACTAGCGGGACTTAATGAGCAGTTCTTC
CASSKGGLAGLNEQFF
>TRBJ1-1|-|TRBV25-1|TRBD1
TGTGCCAGCAGTGAATTAGGGGGACAGGGTGAAGCTTTCTTT
CASSELGGQGEAFF
>TRBJ1-5|-|TRBV5-8|-
TGTGCCAGCAGCTTGTTCGGGGATCAGCCCCAGCATTTT
CASSLFGDQPQHF
>TRBJ2-3|-|TRBV6-2/TRBV6-3|-
TGTGCCAGCAGTTACTCGAGGAGGCAGCGACCGACAGATACGCAGTATTTT
CASSYSRRQRPTDTQYF
>TRBJ2-1|-|TRBV6-2/TRBV6-3|TRBD2
TGTGCCAGCAGTTACAGGCGGGAGGGGGATGAGCAGTTCTTC
CASSYRREGDEQFF
>TRBJ2-3|-|TRBV5-4|-
TGTGCCAGCAGCTTGGCTCGGGGGACAGATACGCAGTATTTT
CASSLARGTDTQYF
>TRBJ2-5|-|TRBV27|TRBD2
TGTGCCAGCAGTTTAAGCCCACTAGCGGGAGTGACGGGGGGCGAGACCCAGTACTTC
CASSLSPLAGVTGGETQYF
>TRBJ1-2|few|TRBV6-5|TRBD1
TGTGCCAGCACCAGGGGGGAATTGGGTGGCTACACCTTC
CASTRGELGGYTF
>TRBJ1-2|once|TRBV28|TRBD1
TGTGCCAGCAGTTTATCTGCAGGGGGCGGTTTGTGGGGCTACACCTTC
CASSLSAGGGLWGYTF
>TRBJ1-6|-|TRBV9|TRBD1
TGTGCCAGCAGCCCAGGGACAGGGGGCCGGAGGACACCCCTCCACTTT
CASSPGTGGRRTPLHF